The clone carrying this TCR beta chain has only a few counts. The sample is drawn from a study of identical twins. Germline CDR1 MDHEN, CDR2 SYDVKM. The V gene lost 2 bases and the J gene lost 1 base, with 20 bases spanning the gap. The CDR3 is 18 amino acids. TCRdb ran MiXCR on the 5' RACE reads and lists one entry per CDR3 protein. The sample yields about 530,000 distinct CDR3 sequences, roughly 15% seen once. These data were likewise used in another study, on yellow fever vaccine responses in identical twins.

V is TRBV28 and J is TRBJ2-5; the D call may be TRBD1 or TRBD2 (5 bases each). The clonotype originates from a woman aged 18-29 years in good health. Material for sequencing was CD4+ T cells sorted from blood. CDR3 sequence (DNA): TGTGCCAGCAGTTTAAAGGGCGGGTCGGGGCGGGTCCAAGAGACCCAGTACTTC. Protein sequence: CASSLKGGSGRVQETQYF.